This is a list of T cell receptor beta chains from one sample in a study of shared clonotypes between healthy human individuals. The table came from immunoSEQ multiplex PCR; TCRdb's copy has only in-frame clones and leaves some out. The sample lists 2 million to 2.5 million clones, 80% to 95% occurring once. The source material was naive CD4+ T cells from PBMCs. These receptors were taken from a man aged 18 to 29 in good health. Some clones in this sample may be carry-over from other donors' samples. Both conserved end residues are part of each CDR3.

>TRBJ1-5|TRBV2
CARGQASNQPQHF
>TRBJ2-2|TRBV7-2
CASSPSGTNTGELFF
>TRBJ2-5|TRBV7-2
CASSLEEGTQYF
>TRBJ1-4|TRBV19
CASSIFRGEEEKLFF
>TRBJ1-2|TRBV28
CASSPPDGYTF
>TRBJ2-3|TRBV29-1
CSVDFGQGFTDTQYF
>TRBJ2-7|TRBV5-1
CASSLSWQVSRSYEQYF
>TRBJ1-5|TRBV5-8
CASSRGAGIASNQPQHF
>TRBJ1-2|TRBV7-3
CASSFGNYGYTF
>TRBJ1-2|TRBV2
CASSPDPFGGYTF
>TRBJ1-5|TRBV19
CASSIGRVGNQPQHF
>TRBJ1-1|TRBV27
CASPTDSLNTEAFF
>TRBJ2-2|TRBV5-1
CASSSTPSGISTGELFF
>TRBJ2-7|TRBV5-1
CASRSTGPGEQYF
>TRBJ2-5|TRBV15
CATSARGGETQYF
>TRBJ2-5|TRBV20-1
CSASTINPVNF
>TRBJ2-7|TRBV21-1
CASSKRLTGTTYEQYF
>TRBJ1-2|TRBV7-2
CASSRLAAGGYGYTF
>TRBJ1-4|TRBV30
CAWSPLDPGEYWSTNEKLFF
>TRBJ1-3|TRBV28
CASSETGKTGNTIYF
>TRBJ2-3|TRBV6-1
CASRTDRGREDTQYF
>TRBJ2-7|TRBV4-1
CASSQQRTGPYEQYF
>TRBJ2-6|TRBV11-1
CASSLVGTLSGANVLTF
>TRBJ2-6|TRBV19
CASSIPGPGANVLTF
>NA|TRBV5-6
CASKSAYEQYF
>TRBJ2-1|TRBV5-1
CASNLGGRGYNEQFF
>TRBJ2-7|TRBV19
CASSIGGLAGAYEQYF
>TRBJ2-3|TRBV28
CASSDYTDTQYF
>TRBJ1-2|TRBV7-9
CASSLGRRDYGYTF